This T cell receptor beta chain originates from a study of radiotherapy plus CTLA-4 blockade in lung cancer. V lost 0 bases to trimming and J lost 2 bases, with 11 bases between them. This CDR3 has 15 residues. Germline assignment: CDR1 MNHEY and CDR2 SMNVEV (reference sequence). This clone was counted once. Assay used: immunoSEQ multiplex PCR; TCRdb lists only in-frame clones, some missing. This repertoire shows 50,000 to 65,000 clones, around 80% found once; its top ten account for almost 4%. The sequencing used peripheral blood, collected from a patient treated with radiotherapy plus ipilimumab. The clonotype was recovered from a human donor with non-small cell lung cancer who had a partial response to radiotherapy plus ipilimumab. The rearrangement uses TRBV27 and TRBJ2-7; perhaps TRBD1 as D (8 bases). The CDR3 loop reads CASSLSQGGPYEQYF. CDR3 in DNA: TGTGCCAGCAGTTTATCACAGGGGGGGCCCTACGAGCAGTACTTC.